This T cell receptor (beta chain) was observed in a study of CD8 T cells in ankylosing spondylitis (dated by TCRdb to the late 2010s). In terms of the full investigation: T cell receptor beta repertoires were profiled in healthy donors and ankylosing spondylitis patients so that disease-linked TCR variants could be found. The full study cohort was made up of 25 ankylosing spondylitis patients and 108 healthy donors. Samples of peripheral blood were taken, and for ankylosing spondylitis patients, synovial fluid was collected as well.

Sequencing used an Illumina HiSeq 2500. Quantitative 5'-RACE with molecular barcodes was used to prepare TCR beta libraries. Under the source paper's analysis protocol: A new computational method based on a probabilistic model of VDJ rearrangement was used to identify disease-linked TCR variants. Using fastp trimming at Q25 and MiXCR clonotype assembly, TCRdb reanalyzed the public sequencing data and kept in-frame beta chains. Rows matching on CDR3 protein sequence are summarized as one entry with the most common DNA and genes. These V and J calls originate from TCRdb's pipeline instead of the authors' own analysis. Here the sample has about 840,000 distinct CDR3 sequences; 12% occur a single time. Jointly, the top ten make up more than 0.5% of the sample. Study-wide conclusions, independent of this receptor: A CD8+ phenotype was shown by the disease-linked clones, which were found at relatively low frequencies in peripheral blood. The disease-linked clones were reported as significantly enriched in matched synovial fluid samples from ankylosing spondylitis patients. Blood from ankylosing spondylitis patients appeared to be characterized by a TCR beta motif composed of under 10 highly homologous amino acid variants. Some motif variants were previously reported in synovial fluid and blood of reactive arthritis patients, suggesting common disease-initiation mechanisms.

Between the V and J ends, shortened by 0 bases and 3 bases respectively, the junction contains 12 bases. The CDR3 spans 16 residues, from the cysteine through the phenylalanine. Only the CDR3 DNA stays, 48 bases, in frame from base 1. From a lookup of the germline V gene, CDR1 and CDR2 are SGHRS and YFSETQ. Regarding this clonotype: The target of this receptor is not known. No much larger clone exists at a distance of one base, and base qualities are not known.

This receptor chain uses TRBV5-1 and TRBJ2-2, with TRBD2 tentatively as D gene (6 bases match). This TCR derives from a male donor with ankylosing spondylitis. Sequencing was done on a sample of blood, either unsorted or a sorted T cell fraction (not recorded which). The DNA sequence reads TGCGCCAGCAGCTTGGGCGTTAGCGGCTACACCGGGGAGCTGTTTTTT. Its translation is CASSLGVSGYTGELFF.